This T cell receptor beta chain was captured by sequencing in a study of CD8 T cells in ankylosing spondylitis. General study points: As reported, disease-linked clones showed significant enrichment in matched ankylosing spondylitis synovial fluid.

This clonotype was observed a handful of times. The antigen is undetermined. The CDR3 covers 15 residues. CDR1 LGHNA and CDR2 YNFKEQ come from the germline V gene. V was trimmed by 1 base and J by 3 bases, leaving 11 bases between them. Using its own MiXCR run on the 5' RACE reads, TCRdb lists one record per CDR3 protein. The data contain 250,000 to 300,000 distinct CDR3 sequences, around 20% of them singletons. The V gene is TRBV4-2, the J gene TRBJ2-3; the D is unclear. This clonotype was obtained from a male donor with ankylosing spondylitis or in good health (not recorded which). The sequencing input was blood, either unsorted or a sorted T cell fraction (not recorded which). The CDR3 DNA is TGTGCCAGCAGCCAAGTAAGCTCAAGGACAGATACGCAGTATTTT. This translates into CASSQVSSRTDTQYF.